This T cell receptor (beta chain) was sequenced in a study of cytomegalovirus exposure and HLA in healthy donors. Study outcomes and limitations: Cytomegalovirus status was reportedly diagnosed by the classifier with high sensitivity and specificity. In vitro assays verified that three CMV-associated chains recognized CMV antigens specifically. TCR beta chains numbering some 160 were designated cytomegalovirus-associated.

As regards this clone: Its specificity is unknown.

Trimming removed 2 bases at V and 5 bases at J, with 17 bases between. The CDR3 extends over 16 amino acids. Germline V CDR1 and CDR2: LNHDA, SQIVND (reference sequence). Here immunoSEQ multiplex PCR was the method, and the copy in TCRdb shows in-frame clones only, minus some. The table includes approximately 97,000 clones, approximately 93% detected once. The genes are TRBV19 and TRBJ2-3, with a weak D call TRBD2 (6 bases). Sequencing input: PBMCs. The TCR was taken from a woman between 25 and 40 years old in good health and CMV-seropositive. CDR3 in amino acids: CASSIPSSGLGDTQYF. CDR3 nucleotide sequence: TGTGCCAGTAGTATACCCTCCAGCGGGCTGGGAGATACGCAGTATTTT. The complete variable domain, with remaining parts taken from reference TRBV19 and TRBJ2-3, reads DGGITQSPKYLFRKEGQNVTLSCEQNLNHDAMYWYRQDPGQGLRLIYYSQIVNDFQKGDIAEGYSVSREKKESFPLTVTSAQKNPTAFYLCASSIPSSGLGDTQYFGPGTRLTVL.